The following is a T cell receptor (beta chain) sequence with its context. Its antigen is not known. The V end lost 0 bases, the J end lost 5 bases, and 14 bases lay between the germline ends. The germline V gene encodes CDR1 LGHNA and CDR2 YNFKEQ. The CDR3 is made up of 16 amino acids. Measured with immunoSEQ multiplex PCR; TCRdb has only the in-frame clones, and not every one. Found here are fewer than 2,000 clones, about three quarters of them singletons; the top ten hold about 17%. Normal lung sampling was at least 3 cm from the tumour, as distant as possible. DNA was extracted from unsorted cell suspensions stored frozen. This sample is part of a study of immune cell composition in non-small cell lung cancer. Points from the study as a whole: Approximately 73% of squamous and 25% to 35% of adenocarcinoma cases had tumour-associated clones >0.5%.

Sequencing was carried out using non-adjacent lung tissue. The TCR originated in a human donor with non-small cell lung cancer. The gene calls are TRBV4-2 and TRBJ2-1; a possible D gene is TRBD1 (6 bases). The CDR3 is CASSQEVRGWNNEQFF. The CDR3 DNA reads as TGTGCCAGCAGCCAAGAGGTTAGGGGGTGGAACAATGAGCAGTTCTTC.